One sample yielded the 24 T cell receptor beta chains listed below, sequenced in a study of blood T cell repertoires in COVID-19 (dated by TCRdb to 2018 to 2020). The library came from the immunoSEQ multiplex PCR assay. This is the immuneACCESS table as TCRdb keeps it, with only in-frame sequences that have V and J called. A part of the clones is gone; compared with another copy, unresolved V genes explain less than half, and the rest is unexplained. In all, the sample holds under 350,000 clones, and about 89% of those were seen once. The ten largest make up approximately 4.3% of the sample. Sequencing input: peripheral blood. The receptors derive from a man aged 35 to 55 with acute or convalescent COVID-19.

Remarks on this clone: Other DNA sequences in this sample translate to the same CDR3. The chain has TRBV5-1 and TRBJ1-1; weak D call: TRBD1 (6 bases). The CDR3 extends over 14 amino acids. The V gene lost 4 bases and the J gene lost 4 bases, with 14 bases spanning the gap. CDR1 is SGHRS and CDR2 is YFSETQ in the germline V gene. In DNA, the CDR3 is TGCGCCAGCAGCCTACGCGGGGGCGGCACTGAAGCTTTCTTT. Translation: CASSLRGGGTEAFF.

The chain links TRBV5-1 to TRBJ1-1; no definite D call. Trimming removed 2 bases at V and 4 bases at J, with 12 bases between. Germline V gene sequence: CDR1 SGHRS, CDR2 YFSETQ. This CDR3 is 14 amino acids long. CDR3 in DNA: TGCGCCAGCAGCTTCACACCCCCTGGCACTGAAGCTTTCTTT. The encoded protein is CASSFTPPGTEAFF.

The V and J genes are TRBV20-1 and TRBJ1-6; the D gene is possibly TRBD1 (6 bases). Looked up from germline, CDR1 is DFQATT and CDR2 is SNEGSKA (reference sequence). The V end was cut by 3 bases, the J end by 10 bases, with 19 bases between. This CDR3 contains 15 residues. The CDR3 nucleotides read TGCAGTGCTAGTATCCCAGGGGCCCCAGGGTCACCCCTCCACTTT. This translates into CSASIPGAPGSPLHF.

The chain employs TRBV29-1 and TRBJ2-2; TRBD1 matches 10 bases. The CDR3 contains 14 residues. The ends lost 6 bases at V and 5 bases at J; junction bases unmatched: 6. The germline V gene encodes CDR1 SQVTM and CDR2 ANQGSEA. DNA for the CDR3: TGCAGCGTGATGGACAGGGGGGGAACCGGGGAGCTGTTTTTT. Protein product: CSVMDRGGTGELFF.

The J gene is TRBJ1-3, the V gene TRBV29-1; 11 positions agree with TRBD1. The germline CDR1 and CDR2 sequences are SQVTM and ANQGSEA. V shed 8 bases and J 2 bases; nucleotides not matched to a gene: 11. The CDR3 contains 16 residues. DNA for the CDR3: TGCAGCCCCCCGGGACAGGGGGTGAGGGCTGGAAACACCATATATTTT. It yields the protein CSPPGQGVRAGNTIYF.

The chain is built from TRBV11-2 and TRBJ2-3; TRBD1 matches 8 bases. CDR3 length: 16 residues. J lost 5 bases, V lost 3 bases, and 10 bases had no gene match. The germline gives CDR1 SGHAT, CDR2 FQNNGV. The CDR3 sequence: CASSFYQGTGGDTQYF. CDR3 nucleotide sequence: TGTGCCAGCAGCTTTTATCAAGGGACAGGTGGAGATACGCAGTATTTT. Complete variable domain (other parts from reference TRBV11-2 and TRBJ2-3): EAGVAQSPRYKIIEKRQSVAFWCNPISGHATLYWYQQILGQGPKLLIQFQNNGVVDDSQLPKDRFSAERLKGVDSTLKIQPAKLEDSAVYLCASSFYQGTGGDTQYFGPGTRLTVL.

V gene TRBV11-3 combines with J gene TRBJ2-2; D is uncertain. Looked up from germline, CDR1 is SGHNT and CDR2 is YENEEA. The CDR3 length is 13 residues. The V gene lost 8 bases and the J gene lost 5 bases, with 12 bases spanning the gap. In DNA form, the CDR3 reads TGTGCCAGCGGCAGGTTGGCAACCGGGGAGCTGTTTTTT. This encodes CASGRLATGELFF.

The rearrangement links TRBV19 to TRBJ2-1; TRBD2 matches 7 bases. The ends lost 4 bases at V and 8 bases at J; junction bases unmatched: 8. This CDR3 has 14 residues. Germline V gene data show CDR1 as LNHDA and CDR2 as SQIVND (reference sequence). The CDR3 sequence is CASSRTRFLDEQFF. DNA of the CDR3: TGTGCCAGTAGTAGGACTAGGTTTTTGGATGAGCAGTTCTTC.

V is TRBV11-1 and J is TRBJ2-1, with 8 bases fitting TRBD1. Germline V lookup: CDR1 SGHAT, CDR2 FQDESV (reference sequence). This CDR3 has 15 residues. V was pared by 4 bases and J by 4 bases, with 6 bases of the junction left unmatched. The CDR3 is CASSSDRVRYNEQFF. The CDR3 bases are TGTGCCAGCAGCTCGGACAGGGTGAGGTACAATGAGCAGTTCTTC.

The rearrangement uses TRBV6-5 and TRBJ1-5; no firm D call. The CDR3 contains 13 residues. CDR1 and CDR2 from the germline V gene are MNHEY and SVGAGI. V lost 6 bases and J 4 bases, leaving 10 bases between the germline ends. The CDR3 DNA is TGTGCCAGCAGGATGGCAGTAAATCAGCCCCAGCATTTT. Residues: CASRMAVNQPQHF.

J is TRBJ2-7 and V is TRBV7-8; 8 positions agree with TRBD1. The CDR3 spans 15 residues. With 3 bases clipped from V and 2 bases from J, the junction kept 6 bases outside the gene matches. CDR1 and CDR2 from the germline V gene are SGHVS and FQNEAQ. The CDR3 DNA reads TGTGCCAGCAGCTTGAAGACAGGGGAAGCCTACGAGCAGTACTTC. As protein: CASSLKTGEAYEQYF.

Only one count was recorded for this clone. The V call is TRBV3-1 (or the pseudogene TRBV3-2), the J call TRBJ1-3; TRBD1 agrees at 10 bases. Trimming took 2 bases from V and 6 from J; bases not matched to a gene: 4. In germline, CDR1 is LGHDT, CDR2 YNNKEL (reference sequence). The CDR3 consists of 15 residues. CDR3 in DNA: TGTGCCAGCAGCCAACGGGGACAGGGGAAAAACACCATATATTTT. It yields the protein CASSQRGQGKNTIYF.

The chain couples TRBV28 to TRBJ1-5, with D possibly matching TRBD1 (5 bases). Germline V gene data show CDR1 as MDHEN and CDR2 as SYDVKM. V was clipped by 2 bases and J by 7 bases, with 18 bases between them. This CDR3 has 16 amino acids. CDR3 residues: CASSLRGFGAGQPQHF. The DNA for the CDR3 is TGTGCCAGCAGTTTACGAGGTTTTGGGGCCGGGCAGCCCCAGCATTTT.

This chain connects TRBV2 to TRBJ2-2; D possibly corresponds to TRBD2 (5 bases). This CDR3 comprises 17 residues. The germline CDR1 and CDR2 sequences are SNHLY and FYNNEI. V lost 1 base and J lost 3, with 15 bases in between. This chain's CDR3 is CASSEERGIRYTGELFF. The CDR3, as DNA: TGTGCCAGCAGTGAAGAGAGAGGGATTCGGTACACCGGGGAGCTGTTTTTT.

This clone was detected once. The V call is TRBV19, the J call TRBJ1-2; no reliable D call. The CDR3 loop spans 12 amino acids. V dropped 5 bases and J dropped 7 bases, with 11 bases sitting between them. Germline V gives CDR1 LNHDA, CDR2 SQIVND (reference sequence). CDR3 DNA: TGTGCCAGTAGTGCGGCAGATAGTGGCTACACCTTC. Amino acids: CASSAADSGYTF.

This chain uses TRBV5-4 with TRBJ1-2; D is unclear. V was shortened by 4 bases and J by 5 bases, with 15 bases between the two germline ends. There are 14 residues in the CDR3. Germline V lookup: CDR1 SGHNT, CDR2 YYREEE (reference sequence). CDR3 amino acids: CASSPPLQPYGYTF. The CDR3 nucleotides are TGTGCCAGCAGCCCCCCCCTACAGCCATATGGCTACACCTTC.

The chain is built from TRBV13 and TRBJ1-1; D is unclear. This CDR3 comprises 15 residues. Trimming stripped 5 bases from V and 0 bases from J, with 13 bases between. Germline V gives CDR1 PRHDT, CDR2 FYEKMQ (reference sequence). Here the CDR3 DNA reads TGTGCCAGCAGCCTACAGACGGGGATGAACACTGAAGCTTTCTTT. Encoded protein: CASSLQTGMNTEAFF.

This clone was observed once. The CDR3 is CASRGEAGRAEAFF. Here the CDR3 DNA reads TGTGCCAGCCGGGGCGAGGCCGGGAGGGCTGAAGCTTTCTTT. This chain joins TRBV6-5 and TRBJ1-1; TRBD1 might be the D (5 bases). The CDR3 contains 14 residues. V shed 8 bases and J shed 6 bases, with 19 bases lying between them. Germline V lookup: CDR1 MNHEY, CDR2 SVGAGI.

The gene calls are TRBV5-1 and TRBJ2-3; TRBD2 agrees at 10 bases. The trim removed 4 bases at V and 2 bases at J, leaving 7 bases unmatched. Per the germline V gene, CDR1 is SGHRS and CDR2 is YFSETQ. The CDR3 extends over 16 amino acids. CDR3 DNA: TGCGCCAGCAGCGACCTACTAGCGGGGTACACAGATACGCAGTATTTT. It specifies CASSDLLAGYTDTQYF.

As DNA, the CDR3 is TGTGCCAGCTCCTTCGAACTTCCCCAGGATTCAAATGAAAAACTGTTTTTT. This codes for CASSFELPQDSNEKLFF. The chain employs TRBV18 and TRBJ1-4; D call uncertain. Germline CDR1 reads KGHSH; CDR2 reads LQKENI. Trimming cost V 6 bases and J 5 bases, with 22 bases left between them. CDR3 length: 17 amino acids. Based on the CDR3 plus reference TRBV18 and TRBJ1-4, the full variable domain is NAGVMQNPRHLVRRRGQEARLRCSPMKGHSHVYWYRQLPEEGLKFMVYLQKENIIDESGMPKERFSAEFPKEGPSILRIQQVVRGDSAAYFCASSFELPQDSNEKLFFGSGTQLSVL.

The rearrangement links TRBV7-3 to TRBJ1-3; D gene uncertain. Germline V lookup: CDR1 SGHTA, CDR2 FQGTGA. Trimming cost V 3 bases and J 14 bases, with 17 bases left between them. The length of the CDR3 is 13 residues. CDR3 nucleotides: TGTGCCAGCAGCTTGCTGACGGGTGGACTTTTATATTTT. It is translated as CASSLLTGGLLYF.

This sequence joins TRBV3-1 (or the pseudogene TRBV3-2) and TRBJ1-6, with D unclear. Trimming cost V 5 bases and J 6 bases, with 14 bases left between them. The length of the CDR3 is 15 residues. Germline V CDR1 and CDR2: LGHDT, YNNKEL (reference sequence). The CDR3 DNA sequence: TGTGCCAGCAGCATAATTCCGGGGTCTAATTCACCCCTCCACTTT. Protein product: CASSIIPGSNSPLHF.

The rearrangement links TRBV20-1 to TRBJ1-3; D unclear. Trimming removed 4 bases from V and 4 bases from J, with 20 bases in between. Germline loops: CDR1 DFQATT, CDR2 SNEGSKA (reference sequence). This CDR3 comprises 16 residues. This CDR3 is CSAIDYDPSGGNTIYF. The CDR3 DNA reads TGCAGTGCTATTGATTACGACCCCTCGGGAGGAAACACCATATATTTT.

This rearrangement joins TRBV9 to TRBJ2-1; 8 nucleotides align to TRBD2. CDR3 length: 14 residues. The trim removed 5 bases at V and 4 bases at J, leaving 5 bases unmatched. Germline V gene lookup returns CDR1 SGDLS and CDR2 YYNGEE. The chain's CDR3 is CASSYGGVYNEQFF. For the CDR3, the DNA is TGTGCCAGCAGTTACGGGGGGGTATACAATGAGCAGTTCTTC.